This TCR beta chain emerged from a study of blood T cell repertoires in COVID-19 (TCRdb year 2020). Regarding the complete study: Samples from collaborators originated in the United States, Italy and Spain and spanned both the acute and convalescent phases of COVID-19. The prospective study material was composed of cDNA or gDNA derived from T cells, B-cell-depleted T cells, or PBMCs. Deeply sampled blood TCRbeta repertoires from subjects exposed to, actively infected with, or recovered from COVID-19 were included in the dataset. The repertoires were released in a freely available public database intended as a resource for research on the immune response to SARS-CoV-2. Samples came from the ongoing ImmuneRACE study (first 160 participants) plus 1,254 subjects from 6 global collaborators. Sample metadata almost always included a de-identified subject ID, COVID-19 status, age in years and sex. Where HLA class I and class II types were available, the types were taken from metadata supplied by the sample provider, not from assay-based typing.

The collaborating institutions used their own protocols to collect whole blood in K2EDTA tubes. For TCRbeta analysis, collaborators shipped samples as frozen whole blood, isolated PBMCs, or DNA extracted from either of those sample types. Taken from cysteine to phenylalanine, the CDR3 has 15 residues. The kept DNA is CDR3 alone, 45 bases in frame from the first base. Via the germline V gene (reference sequence), CDR1 is LGHDT and CDR2 YNNKEL. Trimming leaves V shorter by 5 bases and J shorter by 8 bases, with the junction holding 10 bases beyond the gene matches. The immunoSEQ Assay, a bias-controlled multiplex PCR, was used to amplify TCRbeta CDR3 regions from genomic DNA. On the authors' methods: The number of nucleated cells in each sample was estimated by amplification of reference gene primers within the assay. To quantify the absolute abundance of each unique TCRbeta CDR3 rearrangement, sequence reads were collapsed and filtered. For each sample, productive Simpson clonality was calculated as the square root of Simpson's diversity index across productive rearrangements. The table was pulled from immuneACCESS by TCRdb, which kept in-frame rearrangements only. Such tables lose some clones; where checked, under half of the loss comes from unresolved V genes, and the rest has no known cause. That table is the source of V, J and clone size, and D and trimming were worked out from the DNA. The sample has some 320,000 clones on record, roughly 85% of them singletons. 7.2% of the sample rests with the top ten.

What the work shows at the level of the full study, not this receptor alone: How much clinical and demographic metadata was included differed by source and by participant, and the metadata was provided uncurated.

Points on this clone: Its antigen is still unknown. No base-level quality is on record; no much larger clone is a single base apart.

The receptor comes from a human donor in a cohort sampled during active COVID-19. This sequence uses TRBV3-1 (or the pseudogene TRBV3-2) and TRBJ1-4, and TRBD1 aligns with 8 junction nucleotides. Sequencing was carried out using peripheral blood. Here is the DNA: TGTGCCAGCAGCTACTCCCTGGCAGGGGGCGAAAAACTGTTTTTT. This encodes CASSYSLAGGEKLFF.